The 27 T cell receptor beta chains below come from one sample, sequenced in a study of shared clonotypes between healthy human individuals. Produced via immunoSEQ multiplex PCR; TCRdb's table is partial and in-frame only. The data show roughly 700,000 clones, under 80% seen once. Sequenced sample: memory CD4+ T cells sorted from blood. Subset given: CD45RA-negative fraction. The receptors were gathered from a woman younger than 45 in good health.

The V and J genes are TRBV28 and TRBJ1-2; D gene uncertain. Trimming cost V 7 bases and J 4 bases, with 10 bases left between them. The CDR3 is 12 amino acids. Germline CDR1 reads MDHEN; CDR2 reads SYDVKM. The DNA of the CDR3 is TGTGCCAGCAAAACAGCAAGCTATGGCTACACCTTC. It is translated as CASKTASYGYTF.

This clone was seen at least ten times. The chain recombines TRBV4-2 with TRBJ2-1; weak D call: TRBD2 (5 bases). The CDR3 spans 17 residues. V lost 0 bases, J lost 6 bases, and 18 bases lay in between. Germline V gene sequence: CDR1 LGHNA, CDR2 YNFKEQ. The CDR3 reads CASSQDESSRPPNEQFF. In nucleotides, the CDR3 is TGTGCCAGCAGCCAAGATGAGTCTAGCCGGCCCCCCAATGAGCAGTTCTTC.

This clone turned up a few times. In DNA form, the CDR3 reads TGTGCCAGCAGCACCACCTCTAGTCAAGGAGCAGATACGCAGTATTTT. Residues: CASSTTSSQGADTQYF. This chain links TRBV21-1 with TRBJ2-3; TRBD2 is the table's D call and was not checked against the DNA. TRBV21-1 is flagged as a pseudogene. The CDR3 is 16 amino acids.

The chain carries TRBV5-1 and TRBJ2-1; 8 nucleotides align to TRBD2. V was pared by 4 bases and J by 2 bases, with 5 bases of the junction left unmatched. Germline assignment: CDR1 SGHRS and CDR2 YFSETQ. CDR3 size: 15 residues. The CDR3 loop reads CASSRSGSAYNEQFF. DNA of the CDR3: TGCGCCAGCAGCAGGAGCGGGAGTGCCTACAATGAGCAGTTCTTC.

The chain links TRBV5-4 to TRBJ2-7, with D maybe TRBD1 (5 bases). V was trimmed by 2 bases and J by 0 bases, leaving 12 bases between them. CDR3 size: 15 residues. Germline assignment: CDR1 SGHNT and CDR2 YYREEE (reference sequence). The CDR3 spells CASSLYQGGSYEQYF. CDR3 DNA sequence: TGTGCCAGCAGCTTATACCAGGGTGGCTCCTACGAGCAGTACTTC.

The CDR3 nucleotides read TGTGCCAGCTCGACCGGACTAGACGGCGAGCAGTACTTC. This gives the protein CASSTGLDGEQYF. V is TRBV18 and J is TRBJ2-7, with 7 bases lining up with TRBD2. V was pared by 6 bases and J by 6 bases, with 8 bases of the junction left unmatched. The germline V gene has CDR1 KGHSH and CDR2 LQKENI. The CDR3 has 13 amino acids.

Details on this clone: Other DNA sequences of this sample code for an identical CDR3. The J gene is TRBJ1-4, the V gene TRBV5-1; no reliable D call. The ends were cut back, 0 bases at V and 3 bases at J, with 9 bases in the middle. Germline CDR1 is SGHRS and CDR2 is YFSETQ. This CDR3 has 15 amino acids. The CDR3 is CASSLGLGANEKLFF. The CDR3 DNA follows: TGCGCCAGCAGCTTGGGTCTGGGTGCTAATGAAAAACTGTTTTTT.

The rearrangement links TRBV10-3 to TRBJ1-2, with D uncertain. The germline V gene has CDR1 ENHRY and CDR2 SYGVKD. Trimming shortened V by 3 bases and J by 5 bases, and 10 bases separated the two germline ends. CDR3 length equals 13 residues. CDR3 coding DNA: TGTGCCATCAGTGAAGAGTCTTTATATGGCTACACCTTC. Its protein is CAISEESLYGYTF.

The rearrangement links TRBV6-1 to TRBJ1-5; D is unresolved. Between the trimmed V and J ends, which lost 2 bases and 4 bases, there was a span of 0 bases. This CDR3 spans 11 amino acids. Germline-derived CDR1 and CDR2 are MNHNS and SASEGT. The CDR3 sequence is CASSENQPQHF. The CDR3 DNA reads TGTGCCAGCAGTGAAAATCAGCCCCAGCATTTT.

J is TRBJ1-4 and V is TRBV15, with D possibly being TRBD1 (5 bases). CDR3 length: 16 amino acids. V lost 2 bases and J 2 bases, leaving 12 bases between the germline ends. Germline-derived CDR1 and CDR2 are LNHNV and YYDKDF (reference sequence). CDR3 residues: CATSRKRGLTNEKLFF. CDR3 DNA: TGTGCCACCAGCAGAAAACGGGGGTTGACTAATGAAAAACTGTTTTTT.

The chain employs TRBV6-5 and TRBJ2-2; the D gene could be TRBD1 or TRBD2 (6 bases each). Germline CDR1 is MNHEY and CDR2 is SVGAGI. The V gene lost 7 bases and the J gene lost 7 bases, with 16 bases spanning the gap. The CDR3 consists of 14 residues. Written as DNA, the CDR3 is TGTGCCAGCATGTTGAAACGGGGGCACGGGGAGCTGTTTTTT. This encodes CASMLKRGHGELFF.

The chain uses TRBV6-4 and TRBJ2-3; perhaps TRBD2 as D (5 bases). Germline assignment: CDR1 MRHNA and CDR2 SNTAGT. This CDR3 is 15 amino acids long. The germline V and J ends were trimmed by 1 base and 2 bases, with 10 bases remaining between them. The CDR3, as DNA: TGTGCCAGCAGTGACTTCGCCGGGAACACAGATACGCAGTATTTT. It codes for CASSDFAGNTDTQYF.

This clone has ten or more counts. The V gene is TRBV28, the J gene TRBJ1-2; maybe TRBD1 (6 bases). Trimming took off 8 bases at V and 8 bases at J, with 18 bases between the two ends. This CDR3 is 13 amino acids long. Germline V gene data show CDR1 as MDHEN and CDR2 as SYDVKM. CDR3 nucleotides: TGTGCCAGCCGCCCCGGGGGCCCTCTCGGCTACACCTTC. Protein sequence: CASRPGGPLGYTF.

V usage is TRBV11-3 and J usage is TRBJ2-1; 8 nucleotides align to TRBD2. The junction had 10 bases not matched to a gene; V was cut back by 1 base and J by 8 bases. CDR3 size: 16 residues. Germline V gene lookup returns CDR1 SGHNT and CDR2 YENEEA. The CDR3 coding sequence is TGTGCCAGCAGCTTAGGCCAGCGGGAGTCGAACGATGAGCAGTTCTTC. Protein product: CASSLGQRESNDEQFF.

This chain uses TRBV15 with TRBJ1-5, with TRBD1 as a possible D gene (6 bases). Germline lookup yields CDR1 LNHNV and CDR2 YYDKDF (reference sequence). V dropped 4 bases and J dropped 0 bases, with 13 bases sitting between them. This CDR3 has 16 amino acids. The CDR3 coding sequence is TGTGCCACCAGCAACAAGGGACACCCTAGCAATCAGCCCCAGCATTTT. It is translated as CATSNKGHPSNQPQHF. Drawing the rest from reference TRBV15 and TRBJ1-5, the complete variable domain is DAMVIQNPRYQVTQFGKPVTLSCSQTLNHNVMYWYQQKSSQAPKLLFHYYDKDFNNEADTPDNFQSRRPNTSFCFLDIRSPGLGDTAMYLCATSNKGHPSNQPQHFGDGTRLSIL.

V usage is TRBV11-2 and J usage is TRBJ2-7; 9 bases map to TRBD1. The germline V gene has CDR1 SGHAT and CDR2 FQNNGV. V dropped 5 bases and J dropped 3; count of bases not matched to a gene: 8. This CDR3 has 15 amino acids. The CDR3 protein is CASSAQGAPIYEQYF. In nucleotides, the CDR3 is TGTGCCAGCAGCGCACAGGGGGCGCCTATCTACGAGCAGTACTTC.

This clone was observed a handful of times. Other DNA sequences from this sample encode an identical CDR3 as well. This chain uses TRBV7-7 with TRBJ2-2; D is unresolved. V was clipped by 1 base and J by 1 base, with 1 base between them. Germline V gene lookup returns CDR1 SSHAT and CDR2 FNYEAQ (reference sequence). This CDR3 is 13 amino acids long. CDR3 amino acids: CASSLGNTGELFF. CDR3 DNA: TGTGCCAGCAGCTTAGGGAACACCGGGGAGCTGTTTTTT.

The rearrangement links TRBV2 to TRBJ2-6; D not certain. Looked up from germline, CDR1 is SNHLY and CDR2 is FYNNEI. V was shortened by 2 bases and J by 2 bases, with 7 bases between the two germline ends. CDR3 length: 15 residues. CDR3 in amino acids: CASSEQETGANVLTF. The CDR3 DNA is TGTGCCAGCAGTGAACAAGAAACTGGGGCCAACGTCCTGACTTTC.

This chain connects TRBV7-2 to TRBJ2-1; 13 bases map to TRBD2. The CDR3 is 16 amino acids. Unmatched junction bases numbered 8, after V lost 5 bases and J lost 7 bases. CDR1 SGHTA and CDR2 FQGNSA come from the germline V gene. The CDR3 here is CASSRTSGSLTNEQFF. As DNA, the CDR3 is TGTGCCAGCAGCCGGACTAGCGGGAGTTTAACGAATGAGCAGTTCTTC.

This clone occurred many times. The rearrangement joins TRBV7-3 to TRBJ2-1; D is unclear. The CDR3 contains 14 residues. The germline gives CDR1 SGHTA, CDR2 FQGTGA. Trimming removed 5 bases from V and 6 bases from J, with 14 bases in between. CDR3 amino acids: CASSLGSSANEQFF. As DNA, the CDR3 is TGTGCCAGCAGCCTAGGGTCCAGCGCCAATGAGCAGTTCTTC.

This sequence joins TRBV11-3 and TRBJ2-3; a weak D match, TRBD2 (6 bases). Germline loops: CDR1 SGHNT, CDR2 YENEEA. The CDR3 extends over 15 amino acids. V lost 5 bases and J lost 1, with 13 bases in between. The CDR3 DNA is TGTGCCAGCAGCCCAGGGACTGCTCGCACAGATACGCAGTATTTT. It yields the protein CASSPGTARTDTQYF.

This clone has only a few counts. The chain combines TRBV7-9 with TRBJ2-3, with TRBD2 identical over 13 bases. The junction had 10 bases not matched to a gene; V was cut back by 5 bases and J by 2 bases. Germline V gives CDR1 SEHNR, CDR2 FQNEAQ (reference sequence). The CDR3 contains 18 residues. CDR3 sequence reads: CASSAWTSGSGNTDTQYF. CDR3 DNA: TGTGCCAGCAGCGCGTGGACTAGCGGGAGCGGAAACACAGATACGCAGTATTTT.

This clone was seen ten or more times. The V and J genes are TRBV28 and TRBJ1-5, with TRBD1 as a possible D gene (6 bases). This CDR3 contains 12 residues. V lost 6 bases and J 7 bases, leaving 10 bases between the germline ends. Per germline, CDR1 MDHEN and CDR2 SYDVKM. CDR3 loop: CASRTGPQPQHF. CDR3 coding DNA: TGTGCCAGCAGAACAGGGCCGCAGCCCCAGCATTTT.

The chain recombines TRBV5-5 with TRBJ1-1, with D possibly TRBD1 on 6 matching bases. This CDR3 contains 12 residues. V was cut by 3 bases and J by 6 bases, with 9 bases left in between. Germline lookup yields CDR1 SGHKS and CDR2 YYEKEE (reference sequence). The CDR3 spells CASSYGGSEAFF. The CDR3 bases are TGTGCCAGCAGCTACGGGGGCTCTGAAGCTTTCTTT.

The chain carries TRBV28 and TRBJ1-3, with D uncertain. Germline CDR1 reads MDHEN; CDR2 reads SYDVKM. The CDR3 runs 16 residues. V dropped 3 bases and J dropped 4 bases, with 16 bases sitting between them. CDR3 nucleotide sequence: TGTGCCAGCAGTTTGACCTCCCCGGGAGCGGGAAACACCATATATTTT. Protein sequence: CASSLTSPGAGNTIYF.

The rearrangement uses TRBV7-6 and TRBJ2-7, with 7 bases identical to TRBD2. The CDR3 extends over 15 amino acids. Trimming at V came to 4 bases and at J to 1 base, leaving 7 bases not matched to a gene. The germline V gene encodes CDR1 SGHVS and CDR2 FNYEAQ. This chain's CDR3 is CASSYGLGQSYEQYF. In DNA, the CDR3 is TGTGCCAGCAGCTATGGACTAGGCCAGTCCTACGAGCAGTACTTC.

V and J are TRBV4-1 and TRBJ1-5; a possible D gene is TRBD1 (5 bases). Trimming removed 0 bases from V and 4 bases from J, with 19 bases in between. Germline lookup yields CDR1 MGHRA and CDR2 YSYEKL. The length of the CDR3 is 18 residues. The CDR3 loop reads CASSQERLRGSRNQPQHF. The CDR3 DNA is TGCGCCAGCAGCCAAGAAAGGTTAAGGGGAAGTCGGAATCAGCCCCAGCATTTT.